This entry lists 7 T cell receptor beta chains sequenced from one sample in a study of T cell repertoires in cytomegalovirus infection (dated by TCRdb to about 2019). The run used an Illumina HiSeq 1500. Through fastp at Q25 and MiXCR, TCRdb rebuilt clones from the public reads, retaining in-frame beta chains. Every CDR3 protein is listed once, alongside the most common genes and DNA of its rows. The sample table lists tens of thousands of distinct CDR3 sequences, 20% of them with a count of one. The top ten clonotypes cover over 60% of the sample. In light of the paper, this sample's treatment or condition label describes: in vitro stimulation with specific CMV peptide epitopes to enrich CMV-specific T cells. Their specific antigens are unknown. The starting material was CD8+ T cells from cultured PBMCs, obtained from culture after CMV antigen stimulation. Receptors originate from a human donor in good health (CMV status not recorded). Some clones in this sample may be carry-over from other donors' samples.

The chain employs TRBV15 and TRBJ1-1; D is ambiguous. Between the trimmed V and J ends, which lost 3 bases and 2 bases, there was a span of 7 bases. Germline lookup yields CDR1 LNHNV and CDR2 YYDKDF (reference sequence). The CDR3 has 13 residues. CDR3 coding DNA: TGTGCCACCAGCAGGACGGATAACACTGAAGCTTTCTTT. It yields the protein CATSRTDNTEAFF. Based on the CDR3 plus reference TRBV15 and TRBJ1-1, the full variable domain is DAMVIQNPRYQVTQFGKPVTLSCSQTLNHNVMYWYQQKSSQAPKLLFHYYDKDFNNEADTPDNFQSRRPNTSFCFLDIRSPGLGDTAMYLCATSRTDNTEAFFGQGTRLTVV.

Only a few counts were recorded for this clonotype. CDR3 sequence reads: CASSFIYGYTF. The CDR3 region has the DNA TGTGCCAGCAGCTTTATCTATGGCTACACCTTC. This chain uses TRBV11-2 with TRBJ1-2; D unclear. From germline, CDR1 is SGHAT and CDR2 FQNNGV. The ends were cut back, 3 bases at V and 4 bases at J, with 3 bases in the middle. The CDR3 is made up of 11 amino acids.

There are a few counts of this clonotype. The chain employs TRBV10-3 and TRBJ2-3, with D tentatively TRBD2 (6 bases). This CDR3 region has 15 residues. With 3 bases removed from V and 5 bases from J, the gap between germline ends came to 15 bases. Germline CDR1 ENHRY, CDR2 SYGVKD. CDR3 sequence (DNA): TGTGCCATCAGTGACTATAGGACCGGGGGAGATACGCAGTATTTT. Its protein product is CAISDYRTGGDTQYF.

This sequence joins TRBV2 and TRBJ2-7; D might be TRBD1 (5 bases). This CDR3 spans 13 amino acids. The germline V gene encodes CDR1 SNHLY and CDR2 FYNNEI. Trimming removed 5 bases at V and 2 bases at J, with 10 bases between. DNA for the CDR3: TGTGCCAGCAGTCCGACAGTTACCTACGAGCAGTACTTC. As protein: CASSPTVTYEQYF.

In its sample, this clonotype was seen many times. The chain combines TRBV7-6 with TRBJ1-1; D is undetermined. Germline CDR1 SGHVS, CDR2 FNYEAQ. V was trimmed by 5 bases and J by 1 base, leaving 11 bases between them. This CDR3 has 14 residues. In DNA form, the CDR3 reads TGTGCCAGCAGCCCGGCTGGTGCGAACACTGAAGCTTTCTTT. Translation: CASSPAGANTEAFF.

The chain couples TRBV4-1 to TRBJ1-3; D is uncertain. The CDR3 loop spans 18 amino acids. Trimming shortened V by 0 bases and J by 4 bases, and 19 bases separated the two germline ends. Germline CDR1 is MGHRA and CDR2 is YSYEKL. The CDR3 DNA follows: TGCGCCAGCAGCCAAGAAATGGGCCAGGTGTTCACAGGAAACACCATATATTTT. It is translated as CASSQEMGQVFTGNTIYF.

The chain is built from TRBV27 and TRBJ1-2, with TRBD1 matching 9 bases. With 2 bases clipped from V and 4 bases from J, the junction kept 8 bases outside the gene matches. CDR3 size: 16 residues. Germline loops: CDR1 MNHEY, CDR2 SMNVEV (reference sequence). The CDR3 region is CASSLQGQGWVYGYTF. The CDR3 coding sequence is TGTGCCAGCAGTTTACAGGGACAGGGATGGGTCTATGGCTACACCTTC.